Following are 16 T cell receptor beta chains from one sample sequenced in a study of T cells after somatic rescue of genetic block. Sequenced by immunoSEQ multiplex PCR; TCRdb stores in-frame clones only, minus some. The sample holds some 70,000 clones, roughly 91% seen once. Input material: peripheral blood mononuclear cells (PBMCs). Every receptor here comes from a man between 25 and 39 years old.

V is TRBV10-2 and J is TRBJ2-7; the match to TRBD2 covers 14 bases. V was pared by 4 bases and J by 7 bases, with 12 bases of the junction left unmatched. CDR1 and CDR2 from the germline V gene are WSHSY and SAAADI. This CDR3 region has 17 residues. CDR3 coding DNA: TGCGCCAGCAGTGGGACTAGCGGGGGGCCCACCCTGGGAGAGCAGTACTTC. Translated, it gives CASSGTSGGPTLGEQYF.

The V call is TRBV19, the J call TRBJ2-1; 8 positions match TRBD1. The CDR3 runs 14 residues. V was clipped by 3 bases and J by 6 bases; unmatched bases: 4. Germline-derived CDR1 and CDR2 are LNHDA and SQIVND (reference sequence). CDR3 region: CASSIGTGGNEQFF. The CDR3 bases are TGTGCCAGTAGTATTGGTACAGGGGGCAATGAGCAGTTCTTC.

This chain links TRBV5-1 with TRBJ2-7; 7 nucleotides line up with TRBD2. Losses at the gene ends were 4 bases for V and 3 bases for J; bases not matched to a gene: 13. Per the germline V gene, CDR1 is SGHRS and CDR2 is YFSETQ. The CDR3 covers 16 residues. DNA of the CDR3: TGCGCCAGCAGCCCGGCCGGGCTAGCGGCAAACTACGAGCAGTACTTC. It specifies CASSPAGLAANYEQYF. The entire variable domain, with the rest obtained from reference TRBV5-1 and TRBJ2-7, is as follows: KAGVTQTPRYLIKTRGQQVTLSCSPISGHRSVSWYQQTPGQGLQFLFEYFSETQRNKGNFPGRFSGRQFSNSRSEMNVSTLELGDSALYLCASSPAGLAANYEQYFGPGTRLTVT.

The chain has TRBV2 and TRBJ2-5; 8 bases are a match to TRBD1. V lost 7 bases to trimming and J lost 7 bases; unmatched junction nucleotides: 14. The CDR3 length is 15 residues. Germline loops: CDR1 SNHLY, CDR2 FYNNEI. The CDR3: CASIGDSQGAGTQYF. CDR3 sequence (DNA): TGTGCCAGCATTGGCGACTCCCAGGGGGCAGGGACCCAGTACTTC.

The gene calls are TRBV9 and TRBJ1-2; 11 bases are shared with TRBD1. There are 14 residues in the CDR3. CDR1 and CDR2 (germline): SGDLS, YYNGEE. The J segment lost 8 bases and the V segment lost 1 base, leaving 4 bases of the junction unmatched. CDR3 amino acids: CASSVQGQGVGYTF. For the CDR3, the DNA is TGTGCCAGCAGCGTACAGGGACAGGGGGTGGGCTACACCTTC. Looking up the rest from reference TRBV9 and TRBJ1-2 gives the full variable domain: DSGVTQTPKHLITATGQRVTLRCSPRSGDLSVYWYQQSLDQGLQFLIQYYNGEERAKGNILERFSAQQFPDLHSELNLSSLELGDSALYFCASSVQGQGVGYTFGSGTRLTVV.

CDR3 residues: CASSISDGPDTQYF. CDR3 nucleotides: TGTGCCAGTAGTATAAGTGACGGTCCAGATACGCAGTATTTT. The chain recombines TRBV19 with TRBJ2-3; D gene ambiguous. V shed 2 bases and J shed 4 bases, with 10 bases lying between them. The CDR3 spans 14 residues. Per germline, CDR1 LNHDA and CDR2 SQIVND (reference sequence).

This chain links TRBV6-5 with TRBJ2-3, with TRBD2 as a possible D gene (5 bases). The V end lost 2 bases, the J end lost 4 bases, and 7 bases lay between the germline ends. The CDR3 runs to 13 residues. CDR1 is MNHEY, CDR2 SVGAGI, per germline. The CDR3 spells CASSYGRSDTQYF. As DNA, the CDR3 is TGTGCCAGCAGTTACGGGAGATCAGATACGCAGTATTTT.

The CDR3 bases are TGTGCCAGCAGTGACCCGGAACAACATCCGTCCTATGGCTACACCTTC. Its translation is CASSDPEQHPSYGYTF. The chain recombines TRBV25-1 with TRBJ1-2; D unclear. CDR1 MGHDK and CDR2 SYGVNS come from the germline V gene. V lost 3 bases to trimming and J lost 4 bases, with 18 bases between them. The CDR3 has 16 amino acids.

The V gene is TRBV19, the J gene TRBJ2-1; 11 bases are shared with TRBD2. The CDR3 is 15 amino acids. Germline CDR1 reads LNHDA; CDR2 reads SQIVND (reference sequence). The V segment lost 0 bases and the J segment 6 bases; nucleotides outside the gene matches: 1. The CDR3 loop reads CASSIDSGGGNEQFF. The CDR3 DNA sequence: TGTGCCAGTAGTATAGATAGCGGGGGGGGCAATGAGCAGTTCTTC.

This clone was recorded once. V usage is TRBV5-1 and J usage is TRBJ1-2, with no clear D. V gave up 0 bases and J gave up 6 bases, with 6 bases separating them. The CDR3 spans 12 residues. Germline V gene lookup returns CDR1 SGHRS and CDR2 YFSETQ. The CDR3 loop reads CASSLDPDGYTF. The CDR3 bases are TGCGCCAGCAGCTTGGATCCAGATGGCTACACCTTC.

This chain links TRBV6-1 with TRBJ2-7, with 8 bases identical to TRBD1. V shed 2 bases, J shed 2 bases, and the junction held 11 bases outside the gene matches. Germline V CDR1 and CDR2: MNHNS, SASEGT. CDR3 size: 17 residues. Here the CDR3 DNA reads TGTGCCAGCAGTGAACCCCTCCGGACAGGGAAACCCTACGAGCAGTACTTC. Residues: CASSEPLRTGKPYEQYF.

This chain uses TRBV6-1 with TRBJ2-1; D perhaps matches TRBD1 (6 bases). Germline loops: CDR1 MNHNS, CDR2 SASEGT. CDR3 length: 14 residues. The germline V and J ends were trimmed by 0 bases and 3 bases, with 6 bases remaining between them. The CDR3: CASSEAGGYNEQFF. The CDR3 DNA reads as TGTGCCAGCAGTGAAGCAGGGGGCTACAATGAGCAGTTCTTC.

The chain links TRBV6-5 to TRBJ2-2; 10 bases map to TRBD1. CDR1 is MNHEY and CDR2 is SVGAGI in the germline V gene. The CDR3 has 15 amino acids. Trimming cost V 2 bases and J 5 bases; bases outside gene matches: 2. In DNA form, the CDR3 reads TGTGCCAGCAGTTACGGGACAGGGGATACCGGGGAGCTGTTTTTT. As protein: CASSYGTGDTGELFF.

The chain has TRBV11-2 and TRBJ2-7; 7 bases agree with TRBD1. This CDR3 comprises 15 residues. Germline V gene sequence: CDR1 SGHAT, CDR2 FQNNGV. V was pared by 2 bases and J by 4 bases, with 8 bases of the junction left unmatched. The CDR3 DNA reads TGTGCCAGCAGCTTACTCTCCAGGGGGATGTACGAGCAGTACTTC. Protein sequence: CASSLLSRGMYEQYF.

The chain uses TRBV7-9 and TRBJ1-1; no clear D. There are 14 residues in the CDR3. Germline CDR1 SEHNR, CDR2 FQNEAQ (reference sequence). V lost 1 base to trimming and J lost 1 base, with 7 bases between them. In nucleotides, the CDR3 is TGTGCCAGCAGCTTAGGGCACGAGAACACTGAAGCTTTCTTT. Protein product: CASSLGHENTEAFF.

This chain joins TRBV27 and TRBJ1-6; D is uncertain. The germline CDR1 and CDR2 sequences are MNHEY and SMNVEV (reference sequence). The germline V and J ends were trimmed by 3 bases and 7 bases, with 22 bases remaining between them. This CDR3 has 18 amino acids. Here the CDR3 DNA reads TGTGCCAGCAGTTTCTTGGCCCCGCGGGGAGGAAGGAATTCACCCCTCCACTTT. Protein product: CASSFLAPRGGRNSPLHF.